This TCR beta chain was sequenced for a study of blood T cell repertoires in COVID-19 (dated by TCRdb to between 2020 and 2021). For context, the study as a whole: Collaborator samples came from the United States, Italy and Spain and covered acute and convalescent phases of COVID-19. The material from the prospective study consisted of cDNA or gDNA derived from T cells, B-cell-depleted T cells, or PBMCs. Subjects who had been exposed to COVID-19, were actively infected with it, or had recovered from it provided the deeply sampled blood TCRbeta repertoires that made up the dataset. The repertoires were released in a freely available public database meant as a resource for research on the immune response to SARS-CoV-2. The samples were drawn from the first 160 participants of the ongoing ImmuneRACE study and from 950 to 1,500 subjects provided by 6 global collaborators. Sample metadata almost always included a de-identified subject ID, COVID-19 status, age in years and sex. Where available, HLA class I and class II types were taken from metadata supplied by the sample provider and were not determined by assay-based typing. Results the study describes overall, beyond this receptor: Clinical and demographic metadata were provided uncurated, with the amount varying by source and participant.

Remarks on this clone: Its binding antigen is unknown. Base qualities are missing; no much larger clone stands one base away.

V is pruned by 4 bases and J by 3 bases, leaving 3 bases of the junction without a gene match. CDR1 and CDR2 (SGHNT, YYREEE) derive from the germline V gene (reference sequence). From the cysteine through the phenylalanine, the CDR3 covers 16 amino acids. The kept DNA is CDR3 alone, 48 bases in frame from the first base. The immunoSEQ Assay, a bias-controlled multiplex PCR, was used to amplify TCRbeta CDR3 regions from genomic DNA. The published analysis was carried out like this. The number of nucleated cells in each sample was estimated from the amplification of reference gene primers within the assay. To quantify the absolute abundance of each unique TCRbeta CDR3 rearrangement, sequence reads were collapsed and filtered. For each sample, productive Simpson clonality was calculated as the square root of Simpson's diversity index across productive rearrangements. TCRdb mirrors the immuneACCESS table, restricted to in-frame sequences. Some clones are absent from its copies; in checked studies, under half trace to an unresolved V gene, and the reason for the others is unknown. V and J calls and clone size come straight from that table; D and trimming were deduced from the DNA. For this sample there are 150,000 to 200,000 clones; 79% appear just once. Around 8.1% of the sample rests with the top ten.

In Seattle, one collaborating source enrolled patients while the infection was active and tracked those patients longitudinally over the course of disease. Each collaborating institution followed its own protocols to collect whole blood in K2EDTA tubes. For TCRbeta analysis, collaborators shipped samples in one of three forms: frozen whole blood, isolated PBMCs, or DNA extracted from either of those sample types. What was sequenced was peripheral blood. The rearranged chain carries TRBV5-4 and TRBJ2-3; 15 central bases correspond to TRBD2. The source of this sequence is a woman aged 55-70 years with COVID-19, enrolled during active disease. The CDR3 reads CASSVGLAGGTDTQYF. The DNA sequence is TGTGCCAGCAGCGTGGGACTAGCGGGGGGTACAGATACGCAGTATTTT. Where the CDR3 stops, the reference TRBV5-4 and TRBJ2-3 genes take over; the full variable domain is ETGVTQSPTHLIKTRGQQVTLRCSSQSGHNTVSWYQQALGQGPQFIFQYYREEENGRGNFPPRFSGLQFPNYSSELNVNALELDDSALYLCASSVGLAGGTDTQYFGPGTRLTVL.